This T cell receptor (beta chain) was sequenced in a study of beta chain features in type 1 diabetes. General study points: A PCR bias possibly favoring shorter templates would apply equally to patients and controls. Naive, central memory and Treg TCRB repertoires seemed to resemble each other more closely in patients than they did in healthy donors. There were fewer insertions and more deletions at the VDJ junctions of type 1 diabetes patients.

A word on this clone: Its specificity is not known.

Of the isolated RNA, all was reverse transcribed, and so the sequenced material was expressed TCRB transcripts. Data came from immunoSEQ multiplex PCR; TCRdb stores just in-frame clones and leaves some out. In the table there are about 230,000 clones, 9.6% of which are singletons. CDR1 is SQVTM, CDR2 ANQGSEA, per germline. V dropped 5 bases and J dropped 4 bases, with 14 bases sitting between them. There are 13 residues in the CDR3. The source material was naive CD4+ T cells from blood. The J gene is TRBJ1-1, the V gene TRBV29-1, with a weak D call TRBD1 (5 bases). The source is a woman between 18 and 29 years old in good health. CDR3 coding DNA: TGCAGCGTTATACCAGGGAAGGGCACTGAAGCTTTCTTT. Residues: CSVIPGKGTEAFF.